The 17 T cell receptor beta chains below all came from one sample that was sequenced in a study of T cell clonality in common variable immunodeficiency. The table came from immunoSEQ multiplex PCR; TCRdb's copy has only in-frame clones and leaves some out. Singletons are absent from the sample, which has 50,000 to 65,000 clones. Sample: peripheral blood mononuclear cells. The source is a person aged 18 to 70 in good health.

This clone was observed many times. The read finishes 3 residues shy of the CDR3 end, and the germline J gene is used to complete it. The chain links TRBV7-2 to TRBJ2-1; D is perhaps TRBD1 (6 bases). The germline gives CDR1 SGHTA, CDR2 FQGNSA. V gave up 3 bases and J gave up 8 bases, with 11 bases separating them. The CDR3 spans 13 residues. The CDR3 bases that were read are TGTGCCAGCAGCTTCAACCAGGGGTATGAG. This codes for CASSFNQGYE. The full CDR3 is CASSFNQGYEQFF.

This clone was found a few times. Coverage ceases 3 residues before the CDR3 finishes, and the germline J gene fills in the end. The rearrangement joins TRBV5-6 to TRBJ2-3; 15 bases align to TRBD2. This CDR3 contains 14 residues. The germline V gene has CDR1 SGHDT and CDR2 YYEEEE. The CDR3 sequence: CASSLGLAGGPQYF. Incomplete CDR3 DNA: TGTGCCAGCAGCCTGGGACTAGCGGGGGGCCCG. The whole variable domain, remainder taken from reference TRBV5-6 and TRBJ2-3, is DAGVTQSPTHLIKTRGQQVTLRCSPKSGHDTVSWYQQALGQGPQFIFQYYEEEERQRGNFPDRFSGHQFPNYSSELNVNALLLGDSALYLCASSLGLAGGPQYFGPGTRLTVL.

The sample holds many counts of this clone. The DNA ends 3 residues before the CDR3 does, and the rest of the CDR3 is filled in from the germline J gene. The chain combines TRBV30 with TRBJ2-7; D gene unclear. This CDR3 is 14 amino acids long. Germline loops: CDR1 GTSNPN, CDR2 SVGIG (reference sequence). Trimming shortened V by 3 bases and J by 6 bases, and 18 bases separated the two germline ends. The CDR3 protein is CAWRLEGPSPEQYF. CDR3 DNA, as far as it was read: TGTGCCTGGAGGTTGGAAGGGCCATCCCCCGAG.

This clone was seen at least ten times. Read coverage stops 3 residues before the CDR3 terminus; the germline J gene supplies the remainder. The V gene is TRBV7-9, the J gene TRBJ1-1; 9 positions agree with TRBD1. This CDR3 contains 15 residues. V shed 1 base and J 4 bases; nucleotides not matched to a gene: 4. CDR1 and CDR2 from the germline V gene are SEHNR and FQNEAQ (reference sequence). The CDR3 here is CASSLGDRVGTEAFF. The DNA read from the CDR3 is TGTGCCAGCAGCTTAGGGGACAGGGTGGGCACTGAA.

This clone was seen ten or more times. The read falls 3 residues short of the CDR3 end, and the missing part is taken from the germline J gene. The chain carries TRBV2 and TRBJ1-2; 7 nucleotides align to TRBD1. V lost 10 bases and J lost 2; bases outside the gene matches: 7. The CDR3 contains 13 residues. CDR1 SNHLY and CDR2 FYNNEI come from the germline V gene. The CDR3 sequence is CATNRGGNYGYTF. Partial CDR3 DNA: TGTGCCACCAACAGGGGAGGGAACTATGGC.

This clone has ten or more counts. The sequenced fragment ends 3 residues before the CDR3 boundary, so the rest is inferred from the germline J gene. This chain uses TRBV29-1 with TRBJ2-2; the D gene is possibly TRBD2 (5 bases). From germline, CDR1 is SQVTM and CDR2 ANQGSEA. Trimming stripped 7 bases from V and 2 bases from J, with 11 bases between. CDR3 size: 13 residues. The CDR3 reads CSARTVNTGELFF. Incomplete CDR3 DNA: TGCAGCGCCAGGACTGTTAACACCGGGGAG.

This clone was detected many times. The CDR3 end is not reached by the read, which stops 3 residues before it; the germline J gene fills it in. The rearrangement links TRBV7-9 to TRBJ2-5; TRBD1 might be the D (6 bases). The V end lost 4 bases, the J end lost 4 bases, and 13 bases lay between the germline ends. CDR3 length: 14 amino acids. From germline, CDR1 is SEHNR and CDR2 FQNEAQ (reference sequence). CDR3 DNA, as far as it was read: TGTGCCAGCAGCTACAGGGACGTGGTAGAGACC. As protein: CASSYRDVVET. In full, the CDR3 is CASSYRDVVETQYF.

Points on this clone: From the germline J gene comes the end of the CDR3, since the read stops 3 residues before it. The J gene is TRBJ1-2, the V gene TRBV19; D uncertain. The CDR3 covers 11 residues. From germline, CDR1 is LNHDA and CDR2 SQIVND (reference sequence). CDR3 bases read: TGTGCCAGTAGTAACTACAATGAC. This gives the protein CASSNYND. The whole CDR3 region reads CASSNYNDYTF.

This clone has at least ten counts. With the read ending 3 residues before the CDR3 end, the germline J gene is used to fill in that end. The chain has TRBV10-1 and TRBJ1-5, with D hard to call. Germline-derived CDR1 and CDR2 are WNHNN and SYGVQD (reference sequence). Trimming removed 3 bases at V and 4 bases at J, with 4 bases between. The CDR3 is 12 amino acids. The CDR3 loop reads CASSESNQPQHF. The covered CDR3 bases are TGCGCCAGCAGTGAATCTAATCAGCCC.

This clone was recorded at least ten times. CDR3 residues: CASSLGTGANTGELFF. The covered CDR3 bases are TGTGCCAGCAGCTTAGGGACAGGGGCTAACACCGGGGAG. The chain carries TRBV7-3 and TRBJ2-2; 10 positions match TRBD1. The CDR3 end lies 3 residues beyond the end of the read and is filled in from the germline J gene. The length of the CDR3 is 16 residues. CDR1 and CDR2 (germline): SGHTA, FQGTGA. Unmatched junction bases numbered 2, after V lost 2 bases and J lost 2 bases. The variable domain in full, completed from reference TRBV7-3 and TRBJ2-2, reads GAGVSQTPSNKVTEKGKYVELRCDPISGHTALYWYRQSLGQGPEFLIYFQGTGAADDSGLPNDRFFAVRPEGSVSTLKIQRTERGDSAVYLCASSLGTGANTGELFFGEGSRLTVL.

The sample holds many counts of this clone. Read data end 3 residues before the CDR3 end; the end is taken from the germline J gene. The chain uses TRBV2 and TRBJ2-7; D not certain. Trimming took off 1 base at V and 3 bases at J, with 16 bases between the two ends. This CDR3 comprises 16 residues. Germline lookup yields CDR1 SNHLY and CDR2 FYNNEI. The CDR3: CASSEESLDVGYEQYF. The sequenced part of the CDR3 DNA is TGTGCCAGCAGTGAAGAGAGTCTAGACGTAGGCTACGAG.

There are a few counts of this clone. The CDR3 end falls 3 residues outside the read, so it is completed with the germline J gene. The chain joins TRBV2 to TRBJ2-2; D is uncertain. CDR1 and CDR2 (germline): SNHLY, FYNNEI. This CDR3 spans 13 amino acids. With 0 bases removed from V and 8 bases from J, the gap between germline ends came to 7 bases. The chain's CDR3 is CASSEARSGELFF. CDR3 DNA (partial): TGTGCCAGCAGTGAAGCGCGAAGTGGGGAG.

This clone was counted at least ten times. The read falls 3 residues short of the CDR3 end, and the missing part is taken from the germline J gene. V usage is TRBV20-1 and J usage is TRBJ2-5, with 12 bases that match TRBD2. Germline V gives CDR1 DFQATT, CDR2 SNEGSKA (reference sequence). The V and J ends lost 2 bases and 5 bases, in that order; junction bases with no gene match: 9. This CDR3 has 16 amino acids. The CDR3: CSARSLAGGPQETQYF. The CDR3 DNA, read in part, is TGCAGTGCTAGATCTCTAGCGGGGGGGCCACAGGAGACC.

This clone came up many times. The CDR3 end is not reached by the read, which stops 3 residues before it; the germline J gene fills it in. The chain has TRBV19 and TRBJ2-5; TRBD2 matches at 9 bases. CDR1 is LNHDA, CDR2 SQIVND, per germline (reference sequence). J was trimmed by 4 bases and V by 1 base; bases with no gene match: 7. The CDR3 is 16 residues long. The DNA read from the CDR3 is TGTGCCAGTAGTATAGGGGTAGCGGGAGCAGTAGAGACC. Amino acid sequence: CASSIGVAGAVET. The CDR3 in full is CASSIGVAGAVETQYF.

In its sample, this clone is medium-sized. The CDR3 end falls 3 residues outside the read, so it is completed with the germline J gene. This chain joins TRBV29-1 and TRBJ2-1; 9 nucleotides match TRBD1. CDR3 length equals 13 residues. J gave up 3 bases and V 4 bases, and 1 base lay outside the gene matches. Germline lookup yields CDR1 SQVTM and CDR2 ANQGSEA. CDR3 region: CSVGTGDYNEQFF. The CDR3 bases that were read are TGCAGCGTTGGGACAGGGGACTACAATGAG.

This clone appeared many times. The observed sequence ends 3 residues before the CDR3 terminus, with the missing tail filled in from the germline J gene. This chain uses TRBV28 with TRBJ1-4, with 9 bases lining up with TRBD1. The length of the CDR3 is 15 residues. In germline, CDR1 is MDHEN, CDR2 SYDVKM. The V gene end was trimmed by 5 bases and the J gene end by 8 bases; junction bases not matched to a gene: 9. The CDR3 protein is CASSRDRASREKLFF. Partial CDR3 DNA: TGTGCCAGCAGTCGGGACAGGGCCAGCCGCGAAAAA.

This clone was seen more than once but under ten times. Coverage ceases 3 residues before the CDR3 finishes, and the germline J gene fills in the end. At the DNA level, this CDR3 is encoded by other sequences in the same sample as well. V usage is TRBV18 and J usage is TRBJ2-7; D is uncertain. Trimming removed 6 bases at V and 4 bases at J, with 13 bases between. Germline loops: CDR1 KGHSH, CDR2 LQKENI. The CDR3 extends over 13 amino acids. CDR3 DNA, as far as it was read: TGTGCCAGCTCGCCCCCGAGCGCATACGAG. This gives the protein CASSPPSAYE. The full CDR3 protein reads CASSPPSAYEQYF. The entire variable domain, with the rest obtained from reference TRBV18 and TRBJ2-7, is as follows: NAGVMQNPRHLVRRRGQEARLRCSPMKGHSHVYWYRQLPEEGLKFMVYLQKENIIDESGMPKERFSAEFPKEGPSILRIQQVVRGDSAAYFCASSPPSAYEQYFGPGTRLTVT.